This T cell receptor (beta chain) was obtained from a study of neurological immune-mediated disorders (dated by TCRdb to the late 2010s). For the study in its entirety: Among the 34 multiple sclerosis patients, relapsing-remitting MS was present in some 31 and secondary progressive MS was present in 3. Peripheral blood TCR-beta repertoires from patients with HTLV-I-associated myelopathy (HAM/TSP), patients with multiple sclerosis, and healthy controls were compared in the study using UMI-based sequencing. Alongside PBMC samples, the set of about 100 TCR-beta libraries contained longitudinal samples, technical triplicates, and paired CD4+ and CD8+ T-cell subsets that had been sorted. Longitudinal HAM/TSP and healthy donors were sampled at 3 time-points each (about 3-40 month intervals). The cohort comprised approximately 67 subjects: some 15 HAM/TSP patients, 35 or so multiple sclerosis patients and around 20 healthy controls.

cDNA was synthesized by template-switch 5'RACE using a primer carrying a 10-nucleotide random unique molecular identifier by which each TCR transcript was tagged. Every sequencing run covered 15-18 subjects and yielded more than 160 million TCR-beta sequences. The RNeasy kit was used to extract total RNA. TCR-beta VDJ regions were amplified with primers for the TCR constant region and the 5'RACE anchor, using the KAPA Real-time Library Amplification kit. A first PCR added sample indexes and Illumina adaptors, and a second PCR then raised library yield. After Ampure bead purification, the roughly 650 bp TCR product was size-selected on a 2% E-gel SizeSelection system. Before pooling, library quality was checked on a Bioanalyzer, concentration was measured with Qubit, and libraries were quantified with the Kapa Library Quantification kit. Libraries were sequenced paired-end 2 x 150 bp on an Illumina HiSeq 2500. To increase sequence diversity, 25-30% phiX was spiked into each library pool. The published analysis was carried out like this. The UMI-based MiGEC pipeline processed quality-filtered reads and removed over 80% of raw TCR sequences during error correction. VDJ genes were aligned to IMGT germline references, and clonotypes were defined by unique CDR3 amino acid sequence plus V-J genes. Clonal expansion, Shannon diversity and CDR3 relatedness were evaluated with VDJtools (CalcPairwiseDistances, ClusterSamples), while phylogenetic trees were built in CLCbio workbench. Expanded clones were defined as having at least 8 unique UMIs, based on coefficient-of-variation modelling across technical triplicates. The public sequencing data were trimmed at Q25 with fastp and processed into clonotypes with MiXCR by TCRdb, which kept only in-frame beta chains. When rows share a CDR3 protein, they turn into one entry using the most common DNA and genes. The V and J calls reflect TCRdb's pipeline rather than the authors' work. For this sample the table gives about 80,000 distinct CDR3 sequences, of which approximately 6% were detected only once. The ten largest account for 6.5% to 9% of the sample.

Interpreted using the paper, the time point label stands for: longitudinal time-point 2. Libraries from unsorted PBMCs were made from 2 million PBMCs kept in RNAlater at -80 degrees C until RNA extraction. Multiple sclerosis patients were enrolled in a US clinical protocol under which disease progression was evaluated by magnetic resonance imaging. Peripheral blood underwent Ficoll-Hypaque density gradient centrifugation to isolate PBMCs, which were then cryopreserved in liquid nitrogen. The paper as a whole reports these results and caveats: TCR clonal expansion was greatest in HAM/TSP patients and smallest in MS patients, who ranked below even healthy controls. In phylogenetic analysis, the repertoires of 18 of 34 MS patients grouped into a cluster of related CDR3 sequences, which suggests a possible signature at the repertoire level. Across subjects, expanded clones never shared an identical CDR3 amino acid sequence, which suggests that the TCR-beta repertoires in every group were private. No association of the MS cluster with clinical or MRI features was observed, and the need for larger cohorts was stated by the authors.

To note about this clonotype: The antigen this receptor binds is unknown. Base-call qualities are not available, and no considerably larger clone is one nucleotide away.

Reading from cysteine to phenylalanine, the CDR3 counts 14 amino acids. The entry retains the CDR3 DNA only, 42 bases that are in frame from base 1. Taken from the germline V gene, the CDR1 and CDR2 loops are ENHRY and SYGVKD. Cut back by 4 bases and 2 bases, the V and J ends lie 10 bases apart. Sample: PBMCs. The chain uses TRBV10-3 and TRBJ2-3; the D gene is perhaps TRBD2, on 6 matching bases. The clonotype comes from a woman in her sixties with multiple sclerosis. CDR3 protein: CAISVAGNTDTQYF. The bases read TGTGCCATCAGTGTGGCGGGAAACACAGATACGCAGTATTTT.